The TCR beta chain described here comes from a study of T cell repertoires in cytomegalovirus infection. V lost 7 bases to trimming and J lost 0 bases, with 11 bases between them. Germline CDR1 DFQATT, CDR2 SNEGSKA (reference sequence). This CDR3 is built from 13 residues. In regard to this clonotype: No antigen is known for it.

TCRdb fed the reads into MiXCR, producing one record per CDR3 protein. The data show some 940,000 distinct CDR3 sequences, with about a third seen just once and 11% to 15% held by the top ten. This receptor was obtained from a human donor in good health (CMV status not recorded). Some clones in this sample may be carry-over from other donors' samples. This chain connects TRBV20-1 to TRBJ2-3; D possibly corresponds to TRBD2 (5 bases). Sequenced here: cultured CD8+ T cells from PBMCs, sampled from culture after CMV antigen stimulation. CDR3 amino acids: CSVVGESTDTQYF. CDR3 DNA sequence: TGCAGTGTGGTCGGGGAGAGCACAGATACGCAGTATTTT.